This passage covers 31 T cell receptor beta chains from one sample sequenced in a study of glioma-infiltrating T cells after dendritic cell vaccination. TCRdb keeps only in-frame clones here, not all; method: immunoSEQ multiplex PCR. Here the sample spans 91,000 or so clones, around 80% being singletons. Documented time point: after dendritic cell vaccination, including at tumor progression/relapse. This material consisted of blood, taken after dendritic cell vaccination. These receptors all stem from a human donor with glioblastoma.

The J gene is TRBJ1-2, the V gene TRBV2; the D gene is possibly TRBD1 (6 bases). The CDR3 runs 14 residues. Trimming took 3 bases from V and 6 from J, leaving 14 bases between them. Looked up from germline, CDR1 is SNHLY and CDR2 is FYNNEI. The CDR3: CASSEGQGWHGYTF. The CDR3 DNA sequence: TGTGCCAGCAGTGAGGGTCAGGGGTGGCATGGCTACACCTTC.

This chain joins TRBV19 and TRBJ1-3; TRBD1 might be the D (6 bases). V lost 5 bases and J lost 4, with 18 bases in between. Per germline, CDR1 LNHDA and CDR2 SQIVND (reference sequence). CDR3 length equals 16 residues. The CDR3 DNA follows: TGTGCCAGTAGTCGGGCTGCGGGGGCGATCGGAAACACCATATATTTT. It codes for CASSRAAGAIGNTIYF.

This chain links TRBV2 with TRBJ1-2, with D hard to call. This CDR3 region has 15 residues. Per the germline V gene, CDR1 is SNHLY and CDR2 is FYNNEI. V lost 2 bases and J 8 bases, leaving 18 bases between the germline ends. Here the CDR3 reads CASSERWAKADGYTF. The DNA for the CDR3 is TGTGCCAGCAGTGAAAGGTGGGCAAAAGCGGACGGCTACACCTTC.

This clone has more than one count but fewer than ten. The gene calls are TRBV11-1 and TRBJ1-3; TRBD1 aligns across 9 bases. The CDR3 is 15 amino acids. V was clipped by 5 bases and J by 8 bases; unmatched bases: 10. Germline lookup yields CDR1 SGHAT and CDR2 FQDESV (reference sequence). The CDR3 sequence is CASSRTGVSIDTIYF. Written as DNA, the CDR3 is TGTGCCAGCAGCCGGACAGGGGTTTCGATAGACACCATATATTTT. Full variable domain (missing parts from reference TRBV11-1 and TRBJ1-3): EAEVAQSPRYKITEKSQAVAFWCDPISGHATLYWYRQILGQGPELLVQFQDESVVDDSQLPKDRFSAERLKGVDSTLKIQPAELGDSAMYLCASSRTGVSIDTIYFGEGSWLTVV.

Here the CDR3 reads CAWSVGQGAPYEQYF. The CDR3, as DNA: TGTGCCTGGAGTGTTGGTCAGGGGGCCCCCTACGAGCAGTACTTC. The rearrangement links TRBV30 to TRBJ2-7, with 8 bases that match TRBD1. Germline V gene lookup returns CDR1 GTSNPN and CDR2 SVGIG (reference sequence). V lost 0 bases, J lost 2 bases, and 6 bases stayed unmatched. CDR3 size: 15 residues.

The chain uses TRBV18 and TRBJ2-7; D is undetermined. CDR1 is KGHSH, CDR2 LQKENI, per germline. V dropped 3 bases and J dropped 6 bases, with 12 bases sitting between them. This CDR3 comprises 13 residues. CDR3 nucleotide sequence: TGTGCCAGCTCACCGGGCCCTCGTATCGAGCAGTACTTC. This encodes CASSPGPRIEQYF.

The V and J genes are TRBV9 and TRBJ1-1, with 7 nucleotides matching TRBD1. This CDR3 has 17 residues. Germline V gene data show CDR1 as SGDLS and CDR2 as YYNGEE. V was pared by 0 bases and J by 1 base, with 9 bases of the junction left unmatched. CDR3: CASSVGGGQDGNTEAFF. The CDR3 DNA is TGTGCCAGCAGCGTAGGAGGCGGACAGGATGGGAACACTGAAGCTTTCTTT.

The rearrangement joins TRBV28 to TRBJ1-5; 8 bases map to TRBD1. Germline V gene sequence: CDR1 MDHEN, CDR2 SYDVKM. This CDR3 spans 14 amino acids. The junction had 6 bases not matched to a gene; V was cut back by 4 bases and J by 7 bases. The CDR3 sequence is CASSSDRGDQPQHF. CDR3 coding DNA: TGTGCCAGCAGTTCCGACAGGGGAGACCAGCCCCAGCATTTT.

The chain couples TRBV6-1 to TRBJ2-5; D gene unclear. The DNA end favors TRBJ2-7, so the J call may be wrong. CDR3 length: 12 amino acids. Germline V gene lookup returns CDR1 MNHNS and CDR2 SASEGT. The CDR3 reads CASRRVSYEQYF. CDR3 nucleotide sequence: TGTGCCAGCAGGAGAGTGTCCTACGAGCAGTACTTC.

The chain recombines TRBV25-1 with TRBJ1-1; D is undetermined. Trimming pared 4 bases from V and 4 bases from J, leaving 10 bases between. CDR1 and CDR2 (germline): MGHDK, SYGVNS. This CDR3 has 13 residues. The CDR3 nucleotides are TGTGCCAGCAGTGCGGGGTTCAGCACTGAAGCTTTCTTT. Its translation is CASSAGFSTEAFF. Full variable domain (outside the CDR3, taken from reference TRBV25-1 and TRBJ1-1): EADIYQTPRYLVIGTGKKITLECSQTMGHDKMYWYQQDPGMELHLIHYSYGVNSTEKGDLSSESTVSRIRTEHFPLTLESARPSHTSQYLCASSAGFSTEAFFGQGTRLTVV.

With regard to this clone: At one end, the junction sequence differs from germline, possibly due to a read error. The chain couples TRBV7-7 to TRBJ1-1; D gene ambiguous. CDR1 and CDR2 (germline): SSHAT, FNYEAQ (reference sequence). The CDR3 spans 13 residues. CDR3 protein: CASSLATNTEAFF. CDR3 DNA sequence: TGTGCTAGCAGCTTAGCGACTAACACTGAAGCTTTCTTT.

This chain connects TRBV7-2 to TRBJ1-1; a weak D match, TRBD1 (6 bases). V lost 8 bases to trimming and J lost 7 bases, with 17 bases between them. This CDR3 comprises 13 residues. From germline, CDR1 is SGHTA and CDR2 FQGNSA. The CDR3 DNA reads TGTGCCAGCGCAAGGGATATAGGGGGTGAAGCTTTCTTT. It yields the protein CASARDIGGEAFF.

In nucleotides, the CDR3 is TGCGCCAGCAGCTTATCCCAGGGGGCGGACACTGAAGCTTTCTTT. Residues: CASSLSQGADTEAFF. The chain links TRBV5-1 to TRBJ1-1; 8 nucleotides line up with TRBD1. CDR1 SGHRS and CDR2 YFSETQ come from the germline V gene. V shed 2 bases and J 3 bases; nucleotides not matched to a gene: 6. The CDR3 spans 15 residues.

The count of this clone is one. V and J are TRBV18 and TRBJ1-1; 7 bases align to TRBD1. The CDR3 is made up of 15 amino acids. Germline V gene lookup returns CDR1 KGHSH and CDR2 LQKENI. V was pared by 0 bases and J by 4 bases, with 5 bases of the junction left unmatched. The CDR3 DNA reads TGTGCCAGCTCACCACCATCGTCAGGGGGCACTGAAGCTTTCTTT. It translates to CASSPPSSGGTEAFF.

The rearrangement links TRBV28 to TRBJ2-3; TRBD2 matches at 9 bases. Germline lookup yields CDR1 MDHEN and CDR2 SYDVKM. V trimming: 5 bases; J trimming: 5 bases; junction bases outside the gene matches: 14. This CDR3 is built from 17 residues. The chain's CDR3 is CASSPPAGAGGVDTQYF. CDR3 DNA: TGTGCCAGCAGTCCACCTGCGGGTGCGGGGGGGGTAGATACGCAGTATTTT.

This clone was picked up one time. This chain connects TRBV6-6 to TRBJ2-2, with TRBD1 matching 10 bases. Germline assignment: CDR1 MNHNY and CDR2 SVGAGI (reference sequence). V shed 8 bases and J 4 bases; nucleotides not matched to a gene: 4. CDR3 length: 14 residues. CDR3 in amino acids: CASQRTGGTGELFF. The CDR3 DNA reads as TGTGCCAGCCAGAGGACAGGGGGCACCGGGGAGCTGTTTTTT.

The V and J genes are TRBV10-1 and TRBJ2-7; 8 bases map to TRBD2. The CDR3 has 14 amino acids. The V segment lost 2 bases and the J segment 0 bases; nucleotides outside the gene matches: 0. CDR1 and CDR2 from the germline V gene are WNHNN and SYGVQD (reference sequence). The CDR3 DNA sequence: TGCGCCAGCAGTGAGGCGGGGGGCTCCTACGAGCAGTACTTC. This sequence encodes CASSEAGGSYEQYF.

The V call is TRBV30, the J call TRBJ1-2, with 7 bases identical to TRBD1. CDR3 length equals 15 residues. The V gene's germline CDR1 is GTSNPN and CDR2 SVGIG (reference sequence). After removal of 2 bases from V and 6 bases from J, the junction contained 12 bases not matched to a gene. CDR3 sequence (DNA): TGTGCCTGGAGTCACAGGGGTCGGTACGGCGATGGCTACACCTTC. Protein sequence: CAWSHRGRYGDGYTF. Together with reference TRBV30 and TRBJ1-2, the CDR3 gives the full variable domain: SQTIHQWPATLVQPVGSPLSLECTVEGTSNPNLYWYRQAAGRGLQLLFYSVGIGQISSEVPQNLSASRPQDRQFILSSKKLLLSDSGFYLCAWSHRGRYGDGYTFGSGTRLTVV.

CDR3 bases: TGTGCCAGCAGCTTAACCGGGACTTATTCTCCCAACTATGGCTACACCTTC. It encodes CASSLTGTYSPNYGYTF. The V and J genes are TRBV7-9 and TRBJ1-2, with D perhaps TRBD1 (5 bases). This CDR3 spans 17 amino acids. Trimming removed 2 bases from V and 2 bases from J, with 18 bases in between. Germline-derived CDR1 and CDR2 are SEHNR and FQNEAQ (reference sequence).

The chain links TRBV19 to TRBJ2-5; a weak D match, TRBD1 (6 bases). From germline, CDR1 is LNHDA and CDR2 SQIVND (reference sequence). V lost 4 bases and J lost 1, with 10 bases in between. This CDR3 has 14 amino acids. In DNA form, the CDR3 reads TGTGCCAGTAGTAGGGGACAAATCCAAGAGACCCAGTACTTC. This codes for CASSRGQIQETQYF.

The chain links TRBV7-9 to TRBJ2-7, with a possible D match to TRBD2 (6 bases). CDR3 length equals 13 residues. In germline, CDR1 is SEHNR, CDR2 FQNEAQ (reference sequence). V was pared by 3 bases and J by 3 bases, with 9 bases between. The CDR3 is CASSFAGSYEQYF. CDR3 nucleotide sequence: TGTGCCAGCAGCTTCGCCGGGAGCTACGAGCAGTACTTC. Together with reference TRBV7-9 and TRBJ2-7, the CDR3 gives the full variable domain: DTGVSQNPRHKITKRGQNVTFRCDPISEHNRLYWYRQTLGQGPEFLTYFQNEAQLEKSRLLSDRFSAERPKGSFSTLEIQRTEQGDSAMYLCASSFAGSYEQYFGPGTRLTVT.

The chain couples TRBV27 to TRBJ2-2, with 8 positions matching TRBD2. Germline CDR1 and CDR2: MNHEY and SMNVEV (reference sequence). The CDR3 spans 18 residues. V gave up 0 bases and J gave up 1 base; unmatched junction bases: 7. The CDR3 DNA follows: TGTGCCAGCAGTTTATCGGTTGATAGCGGGGTGAACACCGGGGAGCTGTTTTTT. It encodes CASSLSVDSGVNTGELFF.

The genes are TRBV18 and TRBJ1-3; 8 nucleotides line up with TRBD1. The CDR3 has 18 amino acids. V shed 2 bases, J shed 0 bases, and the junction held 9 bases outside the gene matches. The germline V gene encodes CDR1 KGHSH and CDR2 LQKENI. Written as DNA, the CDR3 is TGTGCCAGCTCACCAGTTCCGGGACAGGCCGCCTCTGGAAACACCATATATTTT. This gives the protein CASSPVPGQAASGNTIYF.

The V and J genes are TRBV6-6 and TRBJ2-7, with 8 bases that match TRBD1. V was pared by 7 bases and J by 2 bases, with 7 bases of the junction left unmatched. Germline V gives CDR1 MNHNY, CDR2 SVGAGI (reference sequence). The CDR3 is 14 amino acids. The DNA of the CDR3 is TGTGCCAGCACCGGGACAGGCGGACCCTACGAGCAGTACTTC. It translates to CASTGTGGPYEQYF.

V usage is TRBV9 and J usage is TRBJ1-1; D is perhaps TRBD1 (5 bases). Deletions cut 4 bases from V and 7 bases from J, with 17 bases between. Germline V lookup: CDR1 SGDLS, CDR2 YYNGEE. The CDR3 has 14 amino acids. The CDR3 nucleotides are TGTGCCAGCAGCTTAACAGGCCAGTTGAATGAAGCTTTCTTT. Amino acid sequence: CASSLTGQLNEAFF.

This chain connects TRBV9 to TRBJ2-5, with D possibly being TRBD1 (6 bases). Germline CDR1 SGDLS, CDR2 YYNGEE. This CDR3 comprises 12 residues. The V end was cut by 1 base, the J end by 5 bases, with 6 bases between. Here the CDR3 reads CASSVTGETQYF. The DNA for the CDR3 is TGTGCCAGCAGCGTAACAGGGGAGACCCAGTACTTC. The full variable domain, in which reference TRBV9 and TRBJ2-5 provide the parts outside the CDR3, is DSGVTQTPKHLITATGQRVTLRCSPRSGDLSVYWYQQSLDQGLQFLIQYYNGEERAKGNILERFSAQQFPDLHSELNLSSLELGDSALYFCASSVTGETQYFGPGTRLLVL.

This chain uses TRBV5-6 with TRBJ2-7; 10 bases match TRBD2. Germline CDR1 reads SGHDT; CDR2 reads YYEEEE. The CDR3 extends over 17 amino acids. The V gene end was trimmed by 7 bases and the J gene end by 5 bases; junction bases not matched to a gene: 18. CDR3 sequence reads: CASLGASGSFVPDEQYF. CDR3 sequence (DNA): TGTGCCAGCCTTGGGGCTAGCGGGAGTTTTGTTCCCGACGAGCAGTACTTC.

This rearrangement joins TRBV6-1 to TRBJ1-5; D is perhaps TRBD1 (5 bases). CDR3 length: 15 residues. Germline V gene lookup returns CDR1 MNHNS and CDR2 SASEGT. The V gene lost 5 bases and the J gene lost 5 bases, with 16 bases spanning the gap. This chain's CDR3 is CASSSPRVGDQPQHF. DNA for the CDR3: TGTGCCAGCAGTTCCCCCAGGGTAGGTGATCAGCCCCAGCATTTT.

The CDR3 DNA reads as TGTGCCAGCAGCATGTACACCGATGAGCAGTTCTTC. Protein sequence: CASSMYTDEQFF. This sequence joins TRBV7-3 and TRBJ2-1; D is unresolved. Trimming removed 5 bases at V and 8 bases at J, with 10 bases between. Germline loops: CDR1 SGHTA, CDR2 FQGTGA. The CDR3 loop spans 12 amino acids.

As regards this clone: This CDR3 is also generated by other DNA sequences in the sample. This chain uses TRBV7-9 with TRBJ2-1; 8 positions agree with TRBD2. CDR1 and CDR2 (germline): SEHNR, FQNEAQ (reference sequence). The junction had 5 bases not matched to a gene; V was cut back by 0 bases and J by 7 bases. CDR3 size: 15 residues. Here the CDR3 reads CASSLATSGVNEQFF. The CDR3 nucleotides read TGTGCCAGCAGCTTAGCAACTAGCGGAGTTAATGAGCAGTTCTTC.

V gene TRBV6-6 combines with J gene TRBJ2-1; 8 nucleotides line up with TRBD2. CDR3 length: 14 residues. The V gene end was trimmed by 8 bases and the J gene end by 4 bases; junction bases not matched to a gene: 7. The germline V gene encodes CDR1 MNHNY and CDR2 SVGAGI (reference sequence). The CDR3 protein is CASSTSGIYNEQFF. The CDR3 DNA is TGTGCCAGCTCTACTAGCGGCATATACAATGAGCAGTTCTTC.